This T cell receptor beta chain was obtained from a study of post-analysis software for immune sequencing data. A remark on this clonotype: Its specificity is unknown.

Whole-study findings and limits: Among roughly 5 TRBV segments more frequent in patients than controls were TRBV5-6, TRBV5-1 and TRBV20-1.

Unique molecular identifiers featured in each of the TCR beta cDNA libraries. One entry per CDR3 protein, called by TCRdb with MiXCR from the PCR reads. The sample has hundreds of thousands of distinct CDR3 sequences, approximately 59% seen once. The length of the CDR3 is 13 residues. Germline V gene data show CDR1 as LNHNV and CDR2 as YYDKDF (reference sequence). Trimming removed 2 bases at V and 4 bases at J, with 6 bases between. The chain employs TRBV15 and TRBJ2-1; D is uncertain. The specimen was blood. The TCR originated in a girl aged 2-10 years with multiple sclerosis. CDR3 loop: CATSRKGYNEQFF. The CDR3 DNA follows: TGTGCCACCAGCAGAAAGGGATACAATGAGCAGTTCTTC.